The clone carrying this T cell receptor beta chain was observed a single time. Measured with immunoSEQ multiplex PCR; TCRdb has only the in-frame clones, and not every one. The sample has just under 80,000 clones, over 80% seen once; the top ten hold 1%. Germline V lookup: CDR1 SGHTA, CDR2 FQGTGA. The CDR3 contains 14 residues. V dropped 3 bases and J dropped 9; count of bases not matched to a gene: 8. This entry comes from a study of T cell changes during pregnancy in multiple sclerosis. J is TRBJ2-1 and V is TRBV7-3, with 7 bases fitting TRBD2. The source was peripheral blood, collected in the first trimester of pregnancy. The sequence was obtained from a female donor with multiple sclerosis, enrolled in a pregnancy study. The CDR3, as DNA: TGTGCCAGCAGCTTCGATCTAGGCGGGGGTGAGCAGTTCTTC. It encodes CASSFDLGGGEQFF.